The 25 T cell receptor beta chains given below trace back to one sample, sequenced in a study of blood T cell repertoires in COVID-19. TCRdb's table, derived via immunoSEQ multiplex PCR, lists solely in-frame clones and lacks some. The profile shows about 270,000 clones, roughly 85% of them singletons. The sample comprised PBMCs or T cells enriched from blood (not recorded which). Every receptor here comes from a woman between 45 and 65 years old with acute COVID-19.

V is TRBV13 and J is TRBJ2-3, with 11 bases that match TRBD2. Germline CDR1 PRHDT, CDR2 FYEKMQ (reference sequence). J lost 1 base, V lost 4 bases, and 13 bases had no gene match. This CDR3 comprises 19 residues. The CDR3 spells CASSSPVDSGGAGTDTQYF. In DNA, the CDR3 is TGTGCCAGCAGCTCCCCCGTGGATAGCGGGGGGGCGGGCACAGATACGCAGTATTTT.

V gene TRBV18 combines with J gene TRBJ1-1; 8 positions match TRBD1. This CDR3 spans 13 amino acids. CDR1 and CDR2 from the germline V gene are KGHSH and LQKENI. J was trimmed by 11 bases and V by 3 bases; bases with no gene match: 8. Written as DNA, the CDR3 is TGTGCCAGCTCACCGGACAGGGCGATGCTGGCTTTCTTT. Its protein is CASSPDRAMLAFF.

The chain recombines TRBV5-4 with TRBJ2-2; TRBD2 matches at 7 bases. V gave up 4 bases and J gave up 1 base; unmatched junction bases: 13. This CDR3 contains 18 residues. Germline values: CDR1 SGHNT, CDR2 YYREEE (reference sequence). The CDR3 here is CASSPRGGVGLNTGELFF. CDR3 sequence (DNA): TGTGCCAGCAGCCCCCGGGGAGGGGTTGGCCTGAACACCGGGGAGCTGTTTTTT.

This sequence joins TRBV29-1 and TRBJ2-7; D might be TRBD1 (6 bases). The CDR3 length is 14 residues. Germline CDR1 reads SQVTM; CDR2 reads ANQGSEA. The V gene lost 2 bases and the J gene lost 0 bases, with 11 bases spanning the gap. Here the CDR3 reads CSVELGQSSYEQYF. CDR3 nucleotides: TGCAGCGTTGAATTAGGACAGTCCTCCTACGAGCAGTACTTC.

The chain combines TRBV5-1 with TRBJ2-7, with 7 positions matching TRBD1. The germline CDR1 and CDR2 sequences are SGHRS and YFSETQ. The CDR3 covers 13 residues. V lost 6 bases to trimming and J lost 0 bases; unmatched junction nucleotides: 3. The CDR3 loop is CASNRDSSYEQYF. The CDR3 nucleotides read TGCGCCAGCAACCGGGACAGCTCCTACGAGCAGTACTTC. The full variable domain, its missing parts supplied by reference TRBV5-1 and TRBJ2-7, is KAGVTQTPRYLIKTRGQQVTLSCSPISGHRSVSWYQQTPGQGLQFLFEYFSETQRNKGNFPGRFSGRQFSNSRSEMNVSTLELGDSALYLCASNRDSSYEQYFGPGTRLTVT.

V and J are TRBV10-3 and TRBJ1-1; D gene uncertain. This CDR3 is built from 15 residues. In germline, CDR1 is ENHRY, CDR2 SYGVKD. The V gene lost 6 bases and the J gene lost 1 base, with 15 bases spanning the gap. CDR3 protein: CAIRNPVGGNTEAFF. The CDR3, as DNA: TGTGCCATCAGGAACCCCGTGGGAGGGAACACTGAAGCTTTCTTT.

The chain recombines TRBV5-1 with TRBJ2-7; perhaps TRBD1 as D (5 bases). V gave up 1 base and J gave up 5 bases, with 7 bases separating them. Germline V gene data show CDR1 as SGHRS and CDR2 as YFSETQ. This CDR3 has 12 residues. Written as DNA, the CDR3 is TGCGCCAGCAGCTTGAAAGGGGACGAGCAGTACTTC. Its protein product is CASSLKGDEQYF. The full variable domain, in which reference TRBV5-1 and TRBJ2-7 provide the parts outside the CDR3, is KAGVTQTPRYLIKTRGQQVTLSCSPISGHRSVSWYQQTPGQGLQFLFEYFSETQRNKGNFPGRFSGRQFSNSRSEMNVSTLELGDSALYLCASSLKGDEQYFGPGTRLTVT.

The rearrangement joins TRBV11-1 to TRBJ1-1, with 8 bases lining up with TRBD1. Germline trimming cut 5 bases from V and 1 base from J; bases unmatched to any gene: 6. Germline V gene data show CDR1 as SGHAT and CDR2 as FQDESV (reference sequence). The CDR3 extends over 15 amino acids. The CDR3 loop is CASSVARGQNTEAFF. CDR3 DNA: TGTGCCAGCAGCGTGGCCAGGGGGCAGAACACTGAAGCTTTCTTT. The whole variable domain, remainder taken from reference TRBV11-1 and TRBJ1-1, is EAEVAQSPRYKITEKSQAVAFWCDPISGHATLYWYRQILGQGPELLVQFQDESVVDDSQLPKDRFSAERLKGVDSTLKIQPAELGDSAMYLCASSVARGQNTEAFFGQGTRLTVV.

The chain is built from TRBV5-1 and TRBJ2-7; TRBD2 agrees at 8 bases. CDR3 size: 15 residues. From germline, CDR1 is SGHRS and CDR2 YFSETQ. V shed 2 bases, J shed 4 bases, and the junction held 8 bases outside the gene matches. This CDR3 is CASSFTGGPKYEQYF. CDR3 sequence (DNA): TGCGCCAGCAGCTTTACGGGGGGGCCTAAATACGAGCAGTACTTC.

This clone was seen a handful of times. The V call is TRBV4-2, the J call TRBJ1-5; D is possibly TRBD1 (6 bases). The ends were cut back, 2 bases at V and 1 base at J, with 21 bases in the middle. CDR1 is LGHNA and CDR2 is YNFKEQ in the germline V gene. The CDR3 has 19 amino acids. In DNA, the CDR3 is TGTGCCAGCAGCCAATCTTTCAGGGGTAGCAAAAGGAGCAATCAGCCCCAGCATTTT. Translated, it gives CASSQSFRGSKRSNQPQHF.

The chain carries TRBV7-2 and TRBJ1-6; possibly TRBD1 for D (5 bases). The CDR3 totals 15 residues. The V gene lost 7 bases and the J gene lost 7 bases, with 17 bases spanning the gap. Germline values: CDR1 SGHTA, CDR2 FQGNSA. Here the CDR3 reads CASTPPGIPNSPLHF. The CDR3 DNA sequence: TGTGCCAGCACCCCACCAGGGATACCCAATTCACCCCTCCACTTT. The whole variable domain, filled in from reference TRBV7-2 and TRBJ1-6, reads GAGVSQSPSNKVTEKGKDVELRCDPISGHTALYWYRQSLGQGLEFLIYFQGNSAPDKSGLPSDRFSAERTGGSVSTLTIQRTQQEDSAVYLCASTPPGIPNSPLHFGNGTRLTVT.

This clone has a single count. The chain links TRBV6-2 or TRBV6-3 to TRBJ2-3; TRBD2 agrees at 12 bases. The CDR3 contains 17 residues. The germline V gene has CDR1 MNHEY and CDR2 SVGEGT. The J segment lost 3 bases and the V segment lost 4 bases, leaving 8 bases of the junction unmatched. This CDR3 reads CASSFSRTSGATDTQYF. Written as DNA, the CDR3 is TGTGCCAGCAGTTTTTCCCGGACTAGCGGGGCTACAGATACGCAGTATTTT.

J is TRBJ2-5 and V is TRBV3-1 (or the pseudogene TRBV3-2); maybe TRBD2 (6 bases). Germline V gene data show CDR1 as LGHDT and CDR2 as YNNKEL (reference sequence). There are 17 residues in the CDR3. V was trimmed by 0 bases and J by 8 bases, leaving 22 bases between them. The CDR3 is CASSQDQVGGPRVTQYF. DNA of the CDR3: TGTGCCAGCAGCCAAGATCAGGTGGGGGGACCCCGAGTAACCCAGTACTTC.

The V call is TRBV14, the J call TRBJ2-1; D may be TRBD1 (6 bases). CDR3 length: 15 amino acids. The V and J ends lost 1 base and 7 bases respectively, with 14 bases between them. Per the germline V gene, CDR1 is SGHDN and CDR2 is FVKESK. The CDR3 sequence: CASSQGSAGVNEQFF. For the CDR3, the DNA is TGTGCCAGCAGCCAAGGAAGTGCAGGGGTGAATGAGCAGTTCTTC.

This clone was detected only once. The rearrangement links TRBV5-1 to TRBJ1-2; D ambiguous. In germline, CDR1 is SGHRS, CDR2 YFSETQ. V lost 4 bases and J lost 6, with 19 bases in between. This CDR3 has 15 amino acids. Here the CDR3 reads CASSLDGEGGDGYTF. The DNA of the CDR3 is TGCGCCAGCAGCCTGGACGGCGAAGGAGGAGATGGCTACACCTTC. Together with reference TRBV5-1 and TRBJ1-2, the CDR3 gives the full variable domain: KAGVTQTPRYLIKTRGQQVTLSCSPISGHRSVSWYQQTPGQGLQFLFEYFSETQRNKGNFPGRFSGRQFSNSRSEMNVSTLELGDSALYLCASSLDGEGGDGYTFGSGTRLTVV.

This clone has a single count. The rearrangement links TRBV19 to TRBJ1-3; D might be TRBD1 (6 bases). CDR1 is LNHDA, CDR2 SQIVND, per germline (reference sequence). The CDR3 contains 14 residues. V was trimmed by 6 bases and J by 1 base, leaving 10 bases between them. The DNA for the CDR3 is TGTGCCAGTAGGCCTCAGGGGTCTGGAAACACCATATATTTT. Translation: CASRPQGSGNTIYF.

The V call is TRBV4-3, the J call TRBJ2-5; 8 nucleotides agree with TRBD2. V gave up 0 bases and J gave up 1 base; unmatched junction bases: 7. The germline V gene encodes CDR1 LGHNA and CDR2 YSLEER. This CDR3 has 17 amino acids. CDR3 protein: CASSQDSRGVSQETQYF. The CDR3 nucleotides are TGCGCCAGCAGCCAAGATTCGCGGGGGGTCTCCCAAGAGACCCAGTACTTC.

This sequence joins TRBV10-1 and TRBJ1-2; tentative D call: TRBD1 (6 bases). The CDR3 is made up of 16 amino acids. Germline CDR1 WNHNN, CDR2 SYGVQD (reference sequence). V was cut by 2 bases and J by 0 bases, with 13 bases left in between. The CDR3 sequence is CASSENKQGSNYGYTF. The CDR3 region has the DNA TGCGCCAGCAGTGAGAATAAACAGGGATCTAACTATGGCTACACCTTC.

The gene calls are TRBV7-9 and TRBJ2-7; D is undetermined. The CDR3 contains 11 residues. Trimming removed 5 bases at V and 4 bases at J, with 6 bases between. The germline V gene has CDR1 SEHNR and CDR2 FQNEAQ (reference sequence). The CDR3 protein is CASSTLYEQYF. The CDR3 DNA is TGTGCCAGCAGCACATTATACGAGCAGTACTTC.

The chain employs TRBV9 and TRBJ1-2, with D possibly TRBD1 on 5 matching bases. Germline V gives CDR1 SGDLS, CDR2 YYNGEE. The CDR3 consists of 16 residues. The V gene lost 4 bases and the J gene lost 3 bases, with 19 bases spanning the gap. In DNA, the CDR3 is TGTGCCAGCAGCCCCCGGTGGTCAGGGATTCACTATGGCTACACCTTC. Translation: CASSPRWSGIHYGYTF.

The CDR3 is CAWSQSGGADTQYF. CDR3 nucleotide sequence: TGTGCCTGGAGTCAAAGCGGGGGGGCGGATACGCAGTATTTT. The gene calls are TRBV30 and TRBJ2-3, with TRBD2 matching 10 bases. The CDR3 covers 14 residues. The germline CDR1 and CDR2 sequences are GTSNPN and SVGIG (reference sequence). V shed 2 bases and J 6 bases; nucleotides not matched to a gene: 5.

This clone was found many times. V is TRBV4-1 and J is TRBJ2-7; weak D call: TRBD1 (6 bases). Germline CDR1 reads MGHRA; CDR2 reads YSYEKL. The CDR3 is 15 residues long. Trimming removed 3 bases at V and 0 bases at J, with 12 bases between. CDR3 sequence (DNA): TGCGCCAGCAGCCAGGGGGCCGGATCCTCCTACGAGCAGTACTTC. Encoded protein: CASSQGAGSSYEQYF.

The chain uses TRBV7-6 and TRBJ1-5; 8 nucleotides align to TRBD1. The trim removed 5 bases at V and 5 bases at J, leaving 8 bases unmatched. Looked up from germline, CDR1 is SGHVS and CDR2 is FNYEAQ. The CDR3 contains 15 residues. CDR3 DNA sequence: TGTGCCAGCAGCCCCCGGACAGGGCAAGATCAGCCCCAGCATTTT. It encodes CASSPRTGQDQPQHF.

The chain couples TRBV9 to TRBJ1-2; D remains ambiguous. The germline V gene has CDR1 SGDLS and CDR2 YYNGEE. CDR3 length: 14 amino acids. Trimming took 0 bases from V and 8 from J, leaving 14 bases between them. The CDR3 nucleotides read TGTGCCAGCAGCGTAGAGGAGGGAAGGAGCGGCTACACCTTC. Protein product: CASSVEEGRSGYTF.

The chain couples TRBV7-2 to TRBJ2-7; D remains unclear. The V and J ends lost 5 bases and 3 bases respectively, with 5 bases between them. Per the germline V gene, CDR1 is SGHTA and CDR2 is FQGNSA. This CDR3 is 11 amino acids long. In DNA, the CDR3 is TGTGCCAGCAGCAGCTACTACGAGCAGTACTTC. Translating gives CASSSYYEQYF.